A selection of T cell receptor beta chains follows, all from one sample in a study of T cell responses to AZD1222 COVID-19 vaccine. TCRdb's table, derived via immunoSEQ multiplex PCR, lists solely in-frame clones and lacks some. The sample records over 95,000 clones, roughly nine tenths being singletons. Here the sequenced sample was peripheral blood, taken 28 days after the second AZD1222 dose. The origin of the receptors is an adult who received the AZD1222 COVID-19 vaccine. The CDR3 runs from the conserved cysteine through the conserved F or W. The D gene is left open where the match is weak. Clone size, where shown, is once, few, many, or a class for clones that have expanded.

V,D,J,size,CDR3,DNA
TRBV6-1,-,TRBJ1-5,-,CASSEGTSEHQPQHF,TGTGCCAGCAGTGAAGGAACATCCGAGCATCAGCCCCAGCATTTT
TRBV5-1,TRBD1,TRBJ2-5,once,CASRGQGASQETQYF,TGCGCCAGCAGGGGGCAGGGGGCATCACAAGAGACCCAGTACTTC
TRBV2,-,TRBJ1-2,-,CASSDRIGYGYTF,TGTGCCAGCAGTGACCGTATCGGATATGGCTACACCTTC
TRBV11-2,-,TRBJ1-2,-,CASSLAYLGDNYGYTF,TGTGCCAGCAGCTTAGCATATCTAGGGGACAACTATGGCTACACCTTC
TRBV6-2/TRBV6-3,TRBD1,TRBJ1-5,-,CASSYRGQANQPQHF,TGTGCCAGCAGTTACAGGGGACAGGCCAATCAGCCCCAGCATTTT
TRBV5-5,-,TRBJ1-4,-,CASSLGGTGATNEKLFF,TGTGCCAGCAGCTTGGGCGGGACCGGTGCAACTAATGAAAAACTGTTTTTT
TRBV11-2,TRBD2,TRBJ2-1,-,CASSLSGSSYNEQFF,TGTGCCAGCAGCCTTAGCGGGAGTTCCTACAATGAGCAGTTCTTC
TRBV6-5,-,TRBJ1-2,-,CASSYGGEIGYTF,TGTGCCAGCAGTTACGGCGGGGAAATCGGCTACACCTTC
TRBV3-1/TRBV3-2,-,TRBJ2-1,-,CASSSRETNEQFF,TGTGCCAGCAGCTCCCGGGAGACGAATGAGCAGTTCTTC
TRBV5-4,TRBD1,TRBJ1-2,once,CASTWDREHYGYTF,TGTGCCAGCACTTGGGACAGGGAACACTATGGCTACACCTTC
TRBV6-5,-,TRBJ1-2,-,CASTTLDGSNYGYTF,TGTGCCAGCACTACCCTGGACGGGTCTAACTATGGCTACACCTTC
TRBV5-1,-,TRBJ2-6,-,CASSRQGPGGSGTNVLTF,TGCGCCAGCAGCCGACAGGGACCGGGAGGCTCTGGGACCAACGTCCTGACTTTC
TRBV6-2/TRBV6-3,TRBD1,TRBJ1-1,-,CASSRTGSEAFF,TGTGCCAGCAGCAGGACAGGCTCTGAAGCTTTCTTT
TRBV9,-,TRBJ2-5,-,CASSGTHKETQYF,TGTGCCAGCAGTGGGACCCATAAGGAGACCCAGTACTTC
TRBV24-1,TRBD1,TRBJ2-1,-,CATSDPRTGRYYNEQFF,TGTGCCACCAGTGACCCCCGGACAGGGAGATACTACAATGAGCAGTTCTTC
TRBV28,TRBD1,TRBJ2-5,-,CASSSTGGFRETQYF,TGTGCCAGCAGTTCCACAGGGGGCTTCAGAGAGACCCAGTACTTC
TRBV5-4,-,TRBJ1-1,-,CASSLAKTANTEAFF,TGTGCCAGCAGCTTGGCCAAGACAGCGAACACTGAAGCTTTCTTT
TRBV28,TRBD1,TRBJ2-5,-,CASSRQGTETQYF,TGTGCCAGCAGTCGACAGGGGACAGAGACCCAGTACTTC
TRBV9,-,TRBJ1-1,-,CASSVGAGLLNTEAFF,TGTGCCAGCAGCGTAGGAGCGGGATTGCTGAACACTGAAGCTTTCTTT
TRBV20-1,-,TRBJ2-1,once,CSPATRNEQFF,TGCAGCCCCGCTACCAGGAATGAGCAGTTCTTC
TRBV15,TRBD2,TRBJ2-1,-,CATSRGPLGLANEQFF,TGTGCCACCAGCAGGGGGCCCCTGGGACTAGCAAATGAGCAGTTCTTC
TRBV5-4,-,TRBJ2-5,-,CASSLLRPGQETQYF,TGTGCCAGCAGCTTGCTTAGACCGGGCCAAGAGACCCAGTACTTC
TRBV28,-,TRBJ1-5,-,CASSLRDRYSNQPQHF,TGTGCCAGCAGTCTCCGGGACCGATATAGCAATCAGCCCCAGCATTTT
TRBV10-2,-,TRBJ2-5,-,CASRGGGEKTQYF,TGCGCCAGCAGGGGGGGAGGCGAAAAGACCCAGTACTTC
TRBV28,-,TRBJ2-5,-,CASSTAGADAETQYF,TGTGCCAGCAGTACCGCGGGGGCTGACGCGGAGACCCAGTACTTC
TRBV28,-,TRBJ1-4,-,CASKGGNEKLFF,TGTGCCAGCAAGGGCGGGAATGAAAAACTGTTTTTT
TRBV2,TRBD1,TRBJ1-5,-,CASSGQGGNQPQHF,TGTGCCAGCAGTGGACAGGGCGGCAATCAGCCCCAGCATTTT
TRBV28,-,TRBJ1-6,-,CASRSGIYNSPLHF,TGTGCCAGCAGGTCGGGAATCTATAATTCACCCCTCCACTTT
TRBV16,TRBD2,TRBJ2-2,-,CASSQYSGTTGELFF,TGTGCCAGCAGCCAATATAGCGGGACGACCGGGGAGCTGTTTTTT
TRBV4-1,-,TRBJ2-1,once,CASSQDHFHLYNEQFF,TGCGCCAGCAGCCAAGACCACTTCCACCTCTACAATGAGCAGTTCTTC
TRBV24-1,-,TRBJ1-2,-,CATSEPTGNGYTF,TGTGCCACCAGTGAACCCACAGGGAACGGCTACACCTTC
TRBV28,TRBD1,TRBJ2-7,-,CASSLYGQGGSYEQYF,TGTGCCAGCAGTCTCTATGGACAGGGGGGGTCCTACGAGCAGTACTTC
TRBV25-1,-,TRBJ1-6,-,CASSGPTGPLHF,TGTGCCAGCAGTGGGCCCACCGGGCCCCTCCACTTT
TRBV7-2,-,TRBJ2-2,-,CASSSGVAGELFF,TGTGCCAGCAGCTCCGGGGTGGCCGGGGAGCTGTTTTTT
TRBV5-4,-,TRBJ2-1,-,CASSVGTYNEQFF,TGTGCCAGCAGCGTCGGGACCTACAATGAGCAGTTCTTC
TRBV6-6,TRBD2,TRBJ2-5,-,CASSQPGLARGEETQYF,TGTGCCAGCAGTCAACCGGGACTAGCCCGAGGGGAGGAGACCCAGTACTTC
TRBV19,-,TRBJ1-5,-,CASSIDIGGGNQPQHF,TGTGCCAGTAGTATAGATATAGGCGGTGGCAATCAGCCCCAGCATTTT
TRBV7-6,-,TRBJ1-6,-,CASSLAQEDSPLHF,TGTGCCAGCAGCTTAGCCCAGGAGGATTCACCCCTCCACTTT
TRBV11-2,-,TRBJ2-7,-,CASSLDGKRGTNEQYF,TGTGCCAGCAGCTTAGATGGGAAGAGAGGGACAAACGAGCAGTACTTC
TRBV19,TRBD2,TRBJ2-7,-,CASSIPTGGPHEQYF,TGTGCCAGTAGTATCCCAACGGGAGGGCCACACGAGCAGTACTTC
TRBV5-1,TRBD1,TRBJ2-5,-,CASSLGGTGGQETQYF,TGCGCCAGCAGCTTGGGAGGGACAGGGGGCCAAGAGACCCAGTACTTC
TRBV3-1/TRBV3-2,-,TRBJ2-7,-,CASSQDQGEQYF,TGTGCCAGCAGCCAAGATCAAGGCGAGCAGTACTTC
TRBV11-3,-,TRBJ2-1,-,CASSLGRANNEQFF,TGTGCCAGCAGCTTAGGGCGGGCAAACAATGAGCAGTTCTTC
TRBV11-2,TRBD1,TRBJ1-5,-,CASSRTGGDHQPQHF,TGTGCCAGCAGTCGGACAGGGGGCGACCATCAGCCCCAGCATTTT
TRBV11-1,-,TRBJ2-6,-,CASSQGGTGANVLTF,TGTGCCAGCAGCCAAGGGGGGACTGGGGCCAACGTCCTGACTTTC
TRBV7-5,-,TRBJ2-4,-,CARSYADRGPDIQYF,TGTGCCAGAAGCTACGCGGACAGGGGGCCGGACATTCAGTACTTC
TRBV5-1,TRBD2,TRBJ2-1,-,CASSGLAGSNEQFF,TGCGCCAGCAGCGGGCTAGCGGGAAGTAATGAGCAGTTCTTC
TRBV5-1,TRBD2,TRBJ2-3,-,CASSILAGTDTQYF,TGCGCCAGCAGTATCCTAGCGGGCACAGATACGCAGTATTTT